This T cell receptor (beta chain) was documented in a study of CD8+ T cells in alopecia areata. At the level of the study: In an open-label trial, patients got 5 to 10 mg tofacitinib twice daily.

cDNA reverse transcribed from extracted RNA served as the sequencing template. Profiled with immunoSEQ multiplex PCR; TCRdb holds only in-frame clones, not every one. Altogether 64,000 or so clones are present, 46% being singletons, with the ten largest covering 20%. Treatment reported: oral pan-JAK inhibitor, 5-10 mg twice daily. The V end lost 0 bases, the J end lost 2 bases, and 2 bases lay between the germline ends. The CDR3 length is 13 residues. Germline CDR1 reads SNHLY; CDR2 reads FYNNEI. This chain uses TRBV2 with TRBJ2-1, with D unclear. The sample consisted of CD8+ T cells sorted from blood, taken at approximately week 36, from a patient treated with tofacitinib. The TCR comes from a human donor with alopecia areata. CDR3 bases: TGTGCCAGCAGTGAAGCCCCCTACAATGAGCAGTTCTTC. It encodes CASSEAPYNEQFF. Drawing the rest from reference TRBV2 and TRBJ2-1, the complete variable domain is EPEVTQTPSHQVTQMGQEVILRCVPISNHLYFYWYRQILGQKVEFLVSFYNNEISEKSEIFDDQFSVERPDGSNFTLKIRSTKLEDSAMYFCASSEAPYNEQFFGPGTRLTVL.